The sequence of this T cell receptor (beta chain) was determined in a study of type 1 regulatory T cells. About the study: An in vitro protocol generated T-allo10, a Tr1-enriched, alloantigen-specific CD4 T cell product.

Germline CDR1 and CDR2: DFQATT and SNEGSKA (reference sequence). The CDR3 covers 14 residues. Trimming removed 3 bases from V and 0 bases from J, with 9 bases in between. One entry per CDR3 protein, called by TCRdb with MiXCR from the reads. The repertoire holds 24,000 or so distinct CDR3 sequences, with less than 60% as singletons. This clonotype was detected many times. The antigen remains unidentified. The chain links TRBV20-1 to TRBJ1-5, with D unclear. Sequenced sample: cultured T cells, either the whole culture or a sorted T cell fraction (not recorded which). This clonotype originated in a human donor in good health. CDR3 nucleotide sequence: TGCAGTGCTAGGCGGCAGCTTAGCAATCAGCCCCAGCATTTT. Translation: CSARRQLSNQPQHF.